This TCR beta chain was sequenced during a study of blood T cell repertoires in COVID-19. As for the study in general: Acute and convalescent COVID-19 samples came from the United States, Italy and Spain. PBMCs, B-cell-depleted T cells, or T cells provided the cDNA or gDNA that made up the material.

The method was immunoSEQ multiplex PCR; TCRdb's version includes in-frame clones alone and lacks a portion of them. This sample has roughly 280,000 clones, with around 86% found just once. This clonotype was obtained from a woman aged 60-75 years with COVID-19, enrolled during active disease. Sequencing used peripheral blood.

DNA for the CDR3: TGCAGTGCTAGCCCCGGGTTTGGCTACACCTTC. Translation gives CSASPGFGYTF. The chain carries TRBV20-1 and TRBJ1-2; no clear D gene. Trimming took 3 bases from V and 7 from J, leaving 9 bases between them. In germline, CDR1 is DFQATT, CDR2 SNEGSKA (reference sequence). The CDR3 has 11 residues.